This entry describes one T cell receptor beta chain. Its specificity is not known. An end of the junction differs from the germline gene, which may be a read error. The PBMCs studied were ones that came from 10 ml fresh peripheral blood. Germline V gene data show CDR1 as SQVTM and CDR2 as ANQGSEA. The CDR3 totals 15 residues. The data derive from a study of T cells in Graves' hyperthyroidism and ophthalmopathy. Study-wide results and limits: Blood also held most thyroid clonotypes expanded beyond 0.001. A 13 V-J model separated ophthalmopathy from stable hyperthyroidism.

Amplified TCR beta CDR3 regions derived from RNA transcripts. Researchers ran a first-round RT-PCR on the TCR CDR3 using the HTBI primer set. TCRdb used MiXCR to reprocess the multiplex PCR reads, holding one entry per CDR3 protein. Of roughly 500,000 distinct CDR3 sequences in the sample, roughly 23% were seen once. The V and J genes are TRBV29-1 and TRBJ2-2; 9 bases fit TRBD1. This TCR was recovered from a woman aged 70-85 years with Graves' ophthalmopathy. Specimen: blood. CDR3 nucleotides: TGCAGCGCCCAAGGACAGGGGTCATACACCGGGGAGCTGCTTTTT. Translating it yields CSAQGQGSYTGELLF.